These 32 T cell receptor beta chains came from one sample sequenced in a study of identifying expanded T cells in peripheral blood. TCRdb's copy holds only in-frame clones and misses some; the assay was immunoSEQ multiplex PCR. The sample lists 95,000 to 100,000 clones, around 88% seen once, with 17% in the top ten. The sample consisted of blood. These receptors were obtained from a person between 18 and 75 years old in good health.

As regards this clone: Other DNA sequences of this sample code for an identical CDR3. This chain uses TRBV4-3 with TRBJ2-7; 7 nucleotides match TRBD1. The CDR3 runs 15 residues. The V gene's germline CDR1 is LGHNA and CDR2 YSLEER. The ends lost 0 bases at V and 0 bases at J; junction bases unmatched: 2. DNA for the CDR3: TGCGCCAGCAGCCAAGACCGGGACAGCTCCTACGAGCAGTACTTC. Its protein product is CASSQDRDSSYEQYF.

The genes are TRBV15 and TRBJ2-7; TRBD1 might be the D (6 bases). V lost 0 bases to trimming and J lost 5 bases, with 11 bases between them. The CDR3 has 14 amino acids. Germline V gives CDR1 LNHNV, CDR2 YYDKDF (reference sequence). This CDR3 reads CATSRDYRVHEQYF. The CDR3, as DNA: TGTGCCACCAGCAGAGACTACAGGGTACACGAGCAGTACTTC. Drawing the rest from reference TRBV15 and TRBJ2-7, the complete variable domain is DAMVIQNPRYQVTQFGKPVTLSCSQTLNHNVMYWYQQKSSQAPKLLFHYYDKDFNNEADTPDNFQSRRPNTSFCFLDIRSPGLGDTAMYLCATSRDYRVHEQYFGPGTRLTVT.

The chain has TRBV7-7 and TRBJ2-1; D perhaps matches TRBD2 (6 bases). With 4 bases removed from V and 9 bases from J, the gap between germline ends came to 16 bases. The CDR3 extends over 14 amino acids. The germline V gene has CDR1 SSHAT and CDR2 FNYEAQ (reference sequence). CDR3: CASSSAGQGREQFF. Written as DNA, the CDR3 is TGTGCCAGCAGCTCGGCGGGGCAGGGACGTGAGCAGTTCTTC.

The chain couples TRBV19 to TRBJ1-1, with a weak D call TRBD1 (5 bases). V dropped 6 bases and J dropped 0 bases, with 11 bases sitting between them. This CDR3 spans 14 amino acids. Germline V gives CDR1 LNHDA, CDR2 SQIVND (reference sequence). CDR3 in DNA: TGTGCCAGTAGGCCGGGACGGGTGAACACTGAAGCTTTCTTT. Its translation is CASRPGRVNTEAFF.

The CDR3 protein is CASSFRQGETQYF. The CDR3 DNA reads as TGTGCCAGCAGCTTTCGACAGGGGGAGACCCAGTACTTC. V and J are TRBV11-3 and TRBJ2-5; TRBD1 matches 8 bases. This CDR3 spans 13 amino acids. Germline lookup yields CDR1 SGHNT and CDR2 YENEEA. The ends lost 3 bases at V and 5 bases at J; junction bases unmatched: 2.

This chain connects TRBV7-8 to TRBJ2-7, with 7 bases matching TRBD2. V was clipped by 2 bases and J by 2 bases; unmatched bases: 9. The CDR3 extends over 16 amino acids. The germline CDR1 and CDR2 sequences are SGHVS and FQNEAQ. CDR3 sequence reads: CASSLTPRERAYEQYF. CDR3 nucleotide sequence: TGTGCCAGCAGCTTAACCCCGCGGGAGCGGGCCTACGAGCAGTACTTC.

CDR3 bases: TGTGCCAGCAGCCGGGGAAGGGGGCCCTCTGGAACCTTC. Encoded protein: CASSRGRGPSGTF. V gene TRBV5-6 combines with J gene TRBJ1-2, with TRBD1 matching over 7 bases. V lost 4 bases and J lost 14; bases outside the gene matches: 14. Germline values: CDR1 SGHDT, CDR2 YYEEEE. The CDR3 spans 13 residues.

This clone was observed at least ten times. The genes are TRBV28 and TRBJ1-5; a weak D match, TRBD1 (5 bases). This CDR3 spans 13 amino acids. The V gene lost 10 bases and the J gene lost 4 bases, with 14 bases spanning the gap. Germline V lookup: CDR1 MDHEN, CDR2 SYDVKM. CDR3 nucleotides: TGTGCCACCCAAGAAAGGGGTAATCAGCCCCAGCATTTT. It yields the protein CATQERGNQPQHF.

V usage is TRBV11-2 and J usage is TRBJ2-3; D perhaps matches TRBD2 (6 bases). This CDR3 has 15 amino acids. The ends were cut back, 3 bases at V and 2 bases at J, with 12 bases in the middle. Germline V gene lookup returns CDR1 SGHAT and CDR2 FQNNGV. The CDR3 DNA reads as TGTGCCAGCAGCTTCTCCCGGACTACCACAGATACGCAGTATTTT. This gives the protein CASSFSRTTTDTQYF.

This clone was detected a few times. This chain connects TRBV4-3 to TRBJ2-6; no reliable D call. The CDR3 extends over 17 amino acids. Trimming stripped 0 bases from V and 0 bases from J, with 9 bases between. The V gene's germline CDR1 is LGHNA and CDR2 YSLEER. The CDR3 DNA sequence: TGCGCCAGCAGCCAAGATGGCCCTAGCTCTGGGGCCAACGTCCTGACTTTC. As protein: CASSQDGPSSGANVLTF.

CDR3 nucleotide sequence: TGTGCCAGTAGTATAGATCATCGACCCCTCGGGGGACATAATGAAAAACTGTTTTTT. Amino acid sequence: CASSIDHRPLGGHNEKLFF. The V and J genes are TRBV19 and TRBJ1-4, with a possible D match to TRBD1 (6 bases). CDR3 size: 19 residues. CDR1 LNHDA and CDR2 SQIVND come from the germline V gene (reference sequence). Trimming removed 0 bases at V and 4 bases at J, with 21 bases between. Full variable domain (rest looked up from reference TRBV19 and TRBJ1-4): DGGITQSPKYLFRKEGQNVTLSCEQNLNHDAMYWYRQDPGQGLRLIYYSQIVNDFQKGDIAEGYSVSREKKESFPLTVTSAQKNPTAFYLCASSIDHRPLGGHNEKLFFGSGTQLSVL.

This chain links TRBV6-6 with TRBJ2-1; no definite D call. Trimming took off 4 bases at V and 9 bases at J, with 13 bases between the two ends. CDR3 size: 13 residues. CDR1 MNHNY and CDR2 SVGAGI come from the germline V gene (reference sequence). CDR3 in DNA: TGTGCCAGCAGTTCGTCCAATGTTGGTGAGCAGTTCTTC. Its translation is CASSSSNVGEQFF.

The rearrangement links TRBV10-3 to TRBJ1-5; perhaps TRBD1 as D (5 bases). V was cut by 5 bases and J by 2 bases, with 13 bases left in between. The CDR3 is 15 residues long. CDR1 and CDR2 (germline): ENHRY, SYGVKD. CDR3 loop: CAISPGGPGNQPQHF. DNA of the CDR3: TGTGCCATCAGTCCCGGGGGACCGGGCAATCAGCCCCAGCATTTT.

This rearrangement joins TRBV4-2 to TRBJ1-1; D is uncertain. Germline V lookup: CDR1 LGHNA, CDR2 YNFKEQ. V was shortened by 0 bases and J by 0 bases, with 8 bases between the two germline ends. The CDR3 spans 15 residues. For the CDR3, the DNA is TGTGCCAGCAGCCAAGATTGGGCAATGAACACTGAAGCTTTCTTT. It specifies CASSQDWAMNTEAFF.

The V gene is TRBV14, the J gene TRBJ1-2; maybe TRBD1 (5 bases). The CDR3 covers 16 residues. V was pared by 4 bases and J by 6 bases, with 21 bases between. From germline, CDR1 is SGHDN and CDR2 FVKESK. Here the CDR3 DNA reads TGTGCCAGCAGCCTCCGCGGGGCTTATTTCACGGATGGCTACACCTTC. It translates to CASSLRGAYFTDGYTF.

This chain uses TRBV6-5 with TRBJ2-1; D is perhaps TRBD2 (6 bases). The germline V and J ends were trimmed by 8 bases and 5 bases, with 13 bases remaining between them. The CDR3 runs 13 residues. Germline-derived CDR1 and CDR2 are MNHEY and SVGAGI. Written as DNA, the CDR3 is TGTGCCAGCGCCTGGGGGGTTAACAATGAGCAGTTCTTC. Its protein product is CASAWGVNNEQFF.

The rearrangement links TRBV4-2 to TRBJ1-1, with D maybe TRBD1 (6 bases). Germline V gives CDR1 LGHNA, CDR2 YNFKEQ. This CDR3 spans 13 amino acids. Trimming stripped 4 bases from V and 5 bases from J, with 11 bases between. In DNA form, the CDR3 reads TGTGCCAGCAGCCGTTTAGGGGGGACTGAAGCTTTCTTT. This sequence encodes CASSRLGGTEAFF.

The chain links TRBV27 to TRBJ2-1; D is undetermined. The CDR3 contains 14 residues. The V end lost 5 bases, the J end lost 4 bases, and 12 bases lay between the germline ends. Germline V CDR1 and CDR2: MNHEY, SMNVEV (reference sequence). The CDR3 nucleotides are TGTGCCAGCAGTGTATTAGGGTTTTACAATGAGCAGTTCTTC. It specifies CASSVLGFYNEQFF.

This chain connects TRBV7-9 to TRBJ1-1, with D uncertain. Trimming removed 0 bases from V and 4 bases from J, with 6 bases in between. CDR3 length: 13 amino acids. Per the germline V gene, CDR1 is SEHNR and CDR2 is FQNEAQ (reference sequence). The CDR3 sequence is CASSLAGFTEAFF. The CDR3 DNA reads TGTGCCAGCAGCTTAGCAGGGTTCACTGAAGCTTTCTTT.

The chain uses TRBV18 and TRBJ1-4; possible D gene TRBD1, 6 bases. The ends were cut back, 3 bases at V and 6 bases at J, with 11 bases in the middle. Germline assignment: CDR1 KGHSH and CDR2 LQKENI. The length of the CDR3 is 14 residues. The CDR3: CASSPTGTHEKLFF. The DNA for the CDR3 is TGTGCCAGCTCACCTACCGGGACACATGAAAAACTGTTTTTT.

This rearrangement joins TRBV2 to TRBJ1-1; D uncertain. Germline lookup yields CDR1 SNHLY and CDR2 FYNNEI. Trimming left V 0 bases short and J 0 bases short, with 2 bases between. The CDR3 totals 13 residues. For the CDR3, the DNA is TGTGCCAGCAGTGAAGCTCTGAACACTGAAGCTTTCTTT. This codes for CASSEALNTEAFF.

The chain joins TRBV7-9 to TRBJ1-5; D gene unclear. Germline V gives CDR1 SEHNR, CDR2 FQNEAQ (reference sequence). The ends were cut back, 1 base at V and 3 bases at J, with 7 bases in the middle. The CDR3 sequence is 14 residues long. The CDR3 region has the DNA TGTGCCAGCAGCTTAGTCGGACCCAATCAGCCCCAGCATTTT. The encoded protein is CASSLVGPNQPQHF.

The chain couples TRBV27 to TRBJ1-1, with 7 bases fitting TRBD1. There are 15 residues in the CDR3. Germline V gene lookup returns CDR1 MNHEY and CDR2 SMNVEV (reference sequence). Germline trimming cut 0 bases from V and 6 bases from J; bases unmatched to any gene: 7. CDR3 in amino acids: CASSLSTGGQPEAFF. Here the CDR3 DNA reads TGTGCCAGCAGTTTATCTACGGGGGGACAGCCTGAAGCTTTCTTT.

The gene calls are TRBV27 and TRBJ2-1; TRBD2 matches at 8 bases. The germline gives CDR1 MNHEY, CDR2 SMNVEV (reference sequence). J was trimmed by 2 bases and V by 8 bases; bases with no gene match: 8. The CDR3 contains 15 residues. CDR3 amino acids: CASCPWRGAYNEQFF. In DNA, the CDR3 is TGTGCCAGCTGTCCCTGGCGGGGGGCCTACAATGAGCAGTTCTTC.

The chain combines TRBV19 with TRBJ1-5; D is unresolved. Germline lookup yields CDR1 LNHDA and CDR2 SQIVND (reference sequence). This CDR3 is built from 13 residues. V was cut by 0 bases and J by 9 bases, with 9 bases left in between. CDR3 sequence: CASSIDRRRPQHF. For the CDR3, the DNA is TGTGCCAGTAGTATAGATCGAAGACGGCCCCAGCATTTT.

The chain recombines TRBV7-8 with TRBJ1-5, with no clear D. Per the germline V gene, CDR1 is SGHVS and CDR2 is FQNEAQ. V lost 5 bases to trimming and J lost 0 bases, with 14 bases between them. There are 16 residues in the CDR3. CDR3: CASSPHTLYSNQPQHF. DNA of the CDR3: TGTGCCAGCAGCCCTCACACTCTATATAGCAATCAGCCCCAGCATTTT.

The rearrangement links TRBV29-1 to TRBJ1-1; TRBD1 agrees at 8 bases. CDR3 size: 11 residues. Germline values: CDR1 SQVTM, CDR2 ANQGSEA. V trimming: 6 bases; J trimming: 10 bases; junction bases outside the gene matches: 7. The CDR3 DNA is TGCAGCGTGGATCTAACAGGGGGAGCTTTCTTT. Translation gives CSVDLTGGAFF.

This rearrangement joins TRBV7-2 to TRBJ1-1; TRBD1 matches at 10 bases. The germline gives CDR1 SGHTA, CDR2 FQGNSA. J gave up 6 bases and V 7 bases, and 8 bases lay outside the gene matches. This CDR3 spans 14 amino acids. The CDR3 sequence: CASNRDRGLPEAFF. Here the CDR3 DNA reads TGTGCCAGCAACCGGGACAGGGGCTTGCCTGAAGCTTTCTTT.

This clone has only one observation. The rearrangement uses TRBV6-6 and TRBJ1-2; D gene ambiguous. This CDR3 is built from 14 residues. Looked up from germline, CDR1 is MNHNY and CDR2 is SVGAGI (reference sequence). V lost 2 bases, J lost 8 bases, and 15 bases lay in between. CDR3: CASSYEGSARGYTF. Written as DNA, the CDR3 is TGTGCCAGCAGTTACGAAGGGAGCGCGCGAGGCTACACCTTC.

The chain combines TRBV27 with TRBJ2-7, with D possibly TRBD1 on 6 matching bases. CDR1 MNHEY and CDR2 SMNVEV come from the germline V gene (reference sequence). The CDR3 sequence is 15 residues long. Trimming removed 5 bases from V and 2 bases from J, with 16 bases in between. DNA for the CDR3: TGTGCCAGCAGTGTTAACCTGGACAGAACCTACGAGCAGTACTTC. This translates into CASSVNLDRTYEQYF.

This chain connects TRBV7-9 to TRBJ2-5, with TRBD2 matching 9 bases. The germline V gene has CDR1 SEHNR and CDR2 FQNEAQ (reference sequence). Trimming at V came to 5 bases and at J to 7 bases, leaving 11 bases not matched to a gene. There are 15 residues in the CDR3. Written as DNA, the CDR3 is TGTGCCAGCAGCCTGGGCGGGGGGGGTCCGTGGACCCAGTACTTC. Its protein product is CASSLGGGGPWTQYF.

The rearrangement joins TRBV2 to TRBJ1-3; D gene unclear. V gave up 2 bases and J gave up 2 bases, with 7 bases separating them. There are 14 residues in the CDR3. Germline assignment: CDR1 SNHLY and CDR2 FYNNEI. The CDR3 region is CASSEQGPGNTIYF. CDR3 bases: TGTGCCAGCAGTGAACAAGGTCCTGGAAACACCATATATTTT.